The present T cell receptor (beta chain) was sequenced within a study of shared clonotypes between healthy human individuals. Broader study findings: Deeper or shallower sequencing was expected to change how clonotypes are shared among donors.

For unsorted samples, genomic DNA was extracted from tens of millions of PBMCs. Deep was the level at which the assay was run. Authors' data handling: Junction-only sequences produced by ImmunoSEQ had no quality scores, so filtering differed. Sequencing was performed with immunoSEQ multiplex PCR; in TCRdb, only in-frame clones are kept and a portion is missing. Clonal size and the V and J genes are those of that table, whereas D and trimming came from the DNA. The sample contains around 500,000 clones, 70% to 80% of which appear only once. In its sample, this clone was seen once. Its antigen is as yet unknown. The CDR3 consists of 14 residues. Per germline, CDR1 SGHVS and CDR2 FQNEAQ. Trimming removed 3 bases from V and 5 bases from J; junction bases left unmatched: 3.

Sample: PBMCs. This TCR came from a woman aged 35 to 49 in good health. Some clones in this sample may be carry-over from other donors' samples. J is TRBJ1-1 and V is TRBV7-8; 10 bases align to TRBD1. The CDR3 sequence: CASSLDRGRTEAFF. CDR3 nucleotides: TGTGCCAGCAGCTTGGACAGGGGGAGGACTGAAGCTTTCTTT.